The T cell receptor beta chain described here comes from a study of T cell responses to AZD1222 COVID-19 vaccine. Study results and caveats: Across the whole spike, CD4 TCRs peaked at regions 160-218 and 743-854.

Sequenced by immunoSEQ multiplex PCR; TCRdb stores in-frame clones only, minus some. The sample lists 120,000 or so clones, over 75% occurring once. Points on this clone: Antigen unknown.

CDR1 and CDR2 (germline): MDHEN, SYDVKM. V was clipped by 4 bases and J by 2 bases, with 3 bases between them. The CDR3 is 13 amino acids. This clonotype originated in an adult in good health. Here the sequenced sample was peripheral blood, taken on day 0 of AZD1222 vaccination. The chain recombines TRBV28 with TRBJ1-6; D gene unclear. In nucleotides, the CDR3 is TGTGCCAGCAGTTCACCCTATAATTCACCCCTCCACTTT. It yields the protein CASSSPYNSPLHF.